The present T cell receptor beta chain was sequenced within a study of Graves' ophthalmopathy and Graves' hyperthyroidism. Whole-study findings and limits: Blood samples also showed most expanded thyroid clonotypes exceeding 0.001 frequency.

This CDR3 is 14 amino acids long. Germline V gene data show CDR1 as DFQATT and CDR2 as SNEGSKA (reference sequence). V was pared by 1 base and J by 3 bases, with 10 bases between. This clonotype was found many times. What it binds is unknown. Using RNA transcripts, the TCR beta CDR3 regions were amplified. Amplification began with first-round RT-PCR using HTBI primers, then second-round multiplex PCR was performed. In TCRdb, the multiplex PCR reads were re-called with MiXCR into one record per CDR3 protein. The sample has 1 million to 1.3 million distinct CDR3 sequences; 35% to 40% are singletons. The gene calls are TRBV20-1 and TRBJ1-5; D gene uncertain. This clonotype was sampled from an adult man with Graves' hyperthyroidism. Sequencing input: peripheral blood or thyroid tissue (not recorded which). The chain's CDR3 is CSARGHFDNQPQHF. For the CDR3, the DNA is TGCAGTGCTAGAGGGCATTTCGACAATCAGCCCCAGCATTTT.